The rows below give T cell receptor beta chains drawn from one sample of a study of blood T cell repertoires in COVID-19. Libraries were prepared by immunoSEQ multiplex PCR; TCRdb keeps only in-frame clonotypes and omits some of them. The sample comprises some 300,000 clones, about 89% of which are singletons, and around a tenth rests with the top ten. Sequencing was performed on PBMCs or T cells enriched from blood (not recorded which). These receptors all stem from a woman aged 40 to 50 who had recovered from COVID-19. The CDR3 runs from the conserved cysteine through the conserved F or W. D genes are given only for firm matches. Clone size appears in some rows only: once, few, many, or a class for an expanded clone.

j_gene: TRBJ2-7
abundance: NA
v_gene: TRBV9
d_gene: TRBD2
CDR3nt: TGTGCCAGCAGTGTAATACCGGGGGGGATCTACGAGCAGTACTTC
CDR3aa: CASSVIPGGIYEQYF

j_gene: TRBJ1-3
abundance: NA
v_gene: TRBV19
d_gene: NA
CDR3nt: TGTGCCAGTAGTGGAGAGGCGGGAAACACCATATATTTT
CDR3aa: CASSGEAGNTIYF

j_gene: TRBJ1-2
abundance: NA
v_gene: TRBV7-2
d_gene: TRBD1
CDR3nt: TGTGCCAGCAGCTTAGGGACAGGGGGCACTAACTATGGCTACACCTTC
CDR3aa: CASSLGTGGTNYGYTF

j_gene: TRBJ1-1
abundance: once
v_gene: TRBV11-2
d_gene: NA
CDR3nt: TGTGCCAGCAGCCCTATGCCAAGCCCTGAAGCTTTCTTT
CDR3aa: CASSPMPSPEAFF

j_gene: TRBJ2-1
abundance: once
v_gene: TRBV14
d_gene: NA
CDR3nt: TGTGCCAGCAGCCTAGTAGAAAATGAGCAGTTCTTC
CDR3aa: CASSLVENEQFF

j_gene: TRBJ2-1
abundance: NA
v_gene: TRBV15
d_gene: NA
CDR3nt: TGTGCCACCTCTCGGCCAGGAAGCTCCTACAATGAGCAGTTCTTC
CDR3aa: CATSRPGSSYNEQFF

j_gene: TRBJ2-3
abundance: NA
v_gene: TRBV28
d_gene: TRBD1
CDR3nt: TGTGCCAGCAGTTTAAGAGGGACAGCTTCCACAGATACGCAGTATTTT
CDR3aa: CASSLRGTASTDTQYF

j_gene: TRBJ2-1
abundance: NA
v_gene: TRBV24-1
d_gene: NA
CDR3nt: TGTGCCACCAGTTCCCCTAGCGTTCGCTCCTACAATGAGCAGTTCTTC
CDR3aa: CATSSPSVRSYNEQFF

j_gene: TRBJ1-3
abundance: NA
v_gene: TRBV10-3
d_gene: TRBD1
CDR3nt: TGTGCCATCAGTGAACCCGACAGGGCTGGAAACACCATATATTTT
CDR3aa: CAISEPDRAGNTIYF

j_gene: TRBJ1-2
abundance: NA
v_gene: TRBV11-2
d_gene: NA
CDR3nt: TGTGCCAGCAGCCCAATAAAGGGGTTAGCTAACTATGGCTACACCTTC
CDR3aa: CASSPIKGLANYGYTF

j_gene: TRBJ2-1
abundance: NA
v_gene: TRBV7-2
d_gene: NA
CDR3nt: TGTGCCAGCAGCTTAGCGAGCTCCTACAATGAGCAGTTCTTC
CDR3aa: CASSLASSYNEQFF

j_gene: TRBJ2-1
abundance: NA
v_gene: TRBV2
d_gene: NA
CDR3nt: TGTGCCAGCAGTGTCCGGGACAATGAGCAGTTCTTC
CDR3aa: CASSVRDNEQFF

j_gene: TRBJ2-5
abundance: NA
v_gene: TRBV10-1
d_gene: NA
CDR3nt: TGCGCCAGCAGTGTTTTACGGACTATCATGTACCAAGAGACCCAGTACTTC
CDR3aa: CASSVLRTIMYQETQYF

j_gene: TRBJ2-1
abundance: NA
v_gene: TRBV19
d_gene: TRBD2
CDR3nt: TGTGCCAGTAGTACAAGCGGGAGAGGGTTAAATGAGCAGTTCTTC
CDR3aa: CASSTSGRGLNEQFF

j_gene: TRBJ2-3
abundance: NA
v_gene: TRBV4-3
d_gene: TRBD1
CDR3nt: TGCGCCAGCAGCCAAGACAGGGGACAGGGGGTTTGGACAGATACGCAGTATTTT
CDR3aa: CASSQDRGQGVWTDTQYF

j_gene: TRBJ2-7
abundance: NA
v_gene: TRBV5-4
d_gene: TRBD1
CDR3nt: TGTGCCAGCAGCTGGGGGGGACAGGGGAGCGACGAGCAGTACTTC
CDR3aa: CASSWGGQGSDEQYF

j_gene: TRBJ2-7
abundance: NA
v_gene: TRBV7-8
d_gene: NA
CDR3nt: TGTGCCAGCAGCTTAAGACCACTACTCGAGCAGTACTTC
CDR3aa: CASSLRPLLEQYF

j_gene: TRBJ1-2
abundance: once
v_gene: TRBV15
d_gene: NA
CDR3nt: TGTGCCACCAGCAGGGTCTTTGAGGATCCCTATGGCTACACCTTC
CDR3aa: CATSRVFEDPYGYTF

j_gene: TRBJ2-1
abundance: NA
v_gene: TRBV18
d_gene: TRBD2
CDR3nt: TGTGCCAGCTCACCACTAGCGGGAGGGTCCGACTCCTACAATGAGCAGTTCTTC
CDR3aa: CASSPLAGGSDSYNEQFF

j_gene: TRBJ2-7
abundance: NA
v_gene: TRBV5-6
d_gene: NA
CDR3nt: TGTGCCAGCAGCCAAACGGCGGGCTTCACCTACGAGCAGTACTTC
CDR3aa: CASSQTAGFTYEQYF

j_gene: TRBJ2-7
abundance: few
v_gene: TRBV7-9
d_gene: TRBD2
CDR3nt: TGTGCCAGCAGTTTGGGACTAGCGGCCGAGCAGTACTTC
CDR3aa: CASSLGLAAEQYF

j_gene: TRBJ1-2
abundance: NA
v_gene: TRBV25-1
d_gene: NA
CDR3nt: TGTGCCAGCAGTATAGGGAGGGGCGCCCCGGGTGGCTACACCTTC
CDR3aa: CASSIGRGAPGGYTF

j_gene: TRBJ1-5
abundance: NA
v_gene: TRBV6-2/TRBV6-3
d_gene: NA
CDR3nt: TGTGCCAGCAGTTACGAGGCAGGGGTTTTGTTTCAGCCCCAGCATTTT
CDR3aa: CASSYEAGVLFQPQHF

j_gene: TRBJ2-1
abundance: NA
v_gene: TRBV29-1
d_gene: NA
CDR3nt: TGCAGCGCCGGGGGGCGCCGGGAGCACAATGAGCAGTTCTTC
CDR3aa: CSAGGRREHNEQFF

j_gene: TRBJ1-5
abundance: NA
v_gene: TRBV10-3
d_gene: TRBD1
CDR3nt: TGTGCCATCAGTACAGGGGGGATAAGCAATCAGCCCCAGCATTTT
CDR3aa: CAISTGGISNQPQHF

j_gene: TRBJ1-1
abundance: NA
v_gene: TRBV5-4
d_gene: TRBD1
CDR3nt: TGTGCCAGCAGCTTTAGGGGACAGGGAATGAACACTGAAGCTTTCTTT
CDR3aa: CASSFRGQGMNTEAFF

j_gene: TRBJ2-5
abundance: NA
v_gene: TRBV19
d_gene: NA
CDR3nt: TGTGCCAGTAGTCCTCAGGGGCTCCAAGAGACCCAGTACTTC
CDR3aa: CASSPQGLQETQYF

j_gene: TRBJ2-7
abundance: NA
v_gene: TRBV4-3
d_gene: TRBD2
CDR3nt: TGCGCCAGCAGCCAACTAGCGGGGGATTCCTACGAGCAGTACTTC
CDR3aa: CASSQLAGDSYEQYF

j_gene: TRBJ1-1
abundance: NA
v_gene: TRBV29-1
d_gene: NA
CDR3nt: TGCAGCGGGAGCCGGGAGATGAACACTGAAGCTTTCTTT
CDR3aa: CSGSREMNTEAFF

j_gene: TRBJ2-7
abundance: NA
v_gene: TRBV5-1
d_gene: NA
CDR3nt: TGCGCCAGCAGCTTGTTCCCGAGCTCCTACGAGCAGTACTTC
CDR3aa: CASSLFPSSYEQYF

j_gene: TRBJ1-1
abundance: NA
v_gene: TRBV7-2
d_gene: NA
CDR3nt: TGTGCCAGCACGGGGACTGCGAACACTGAAGCTTTCTTT
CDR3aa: CASTGTANTEAFF

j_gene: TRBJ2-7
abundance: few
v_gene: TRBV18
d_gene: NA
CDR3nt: TGTGCCAGCTCACCCCAGGTCTCCTACGAGCAGTACTTC
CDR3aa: CASSPQVSYEQYF

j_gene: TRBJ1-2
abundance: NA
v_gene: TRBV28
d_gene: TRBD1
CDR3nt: TGTGCCAGCAGTTTATTAGCAGGGGGCGGCTATGGCTACACCTTC
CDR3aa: CASSLLAGGGYGYTF

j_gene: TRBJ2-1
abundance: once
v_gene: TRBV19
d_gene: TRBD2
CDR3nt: TGTGCCAGTAGTATAGCCGGACTAGCGGCCGAATACAATGAGCAGTTCTTC
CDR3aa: CASSIAGLAAEYNEQFF

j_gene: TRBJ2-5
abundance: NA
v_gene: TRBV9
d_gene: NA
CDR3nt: TGTGCCAGCAGCGTAAGAACCGGGGAGACCCAGTACTTC
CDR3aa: CASSVRTGETQYF

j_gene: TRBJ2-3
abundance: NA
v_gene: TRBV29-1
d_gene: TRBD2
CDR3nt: TGCAGCGTTGAGGTAACTAGCGGGAGGCCTGGAGATACGCAGTATTTT
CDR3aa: CSVEVTSGRPGDTQYF

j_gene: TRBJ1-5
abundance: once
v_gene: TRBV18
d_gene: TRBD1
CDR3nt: TGTGCCAGCTCAGCGAACAGGGGGGGCAATCAGCCCCAGCATTTT
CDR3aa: CASSANRGGNQPQHF

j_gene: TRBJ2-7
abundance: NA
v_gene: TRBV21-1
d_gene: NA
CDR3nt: TGTGCCAGCAGCAAACCGGGACTAGTCTACGAGCAGTACTTC
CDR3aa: CASSKPGLVYEQYF

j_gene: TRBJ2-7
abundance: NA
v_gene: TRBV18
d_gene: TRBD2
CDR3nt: TGTGCCAGCTCACCATCGGCGGGGGTCCACGAGCAGTACTTC
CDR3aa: CASSPSAGVHEQYF

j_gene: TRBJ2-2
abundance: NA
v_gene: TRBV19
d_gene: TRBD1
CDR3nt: TGTGCCAGTACGGGACAGGGGGCAACCGGGGAGCTGTTTTTT
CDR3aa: CASTGQGATGELFF

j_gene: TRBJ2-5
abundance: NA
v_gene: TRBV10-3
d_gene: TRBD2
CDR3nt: TGTGCCATCAGTGCAGGGACTAGCCAAGAGACCCAGTACTTC
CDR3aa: CAISAGTSQETQYF

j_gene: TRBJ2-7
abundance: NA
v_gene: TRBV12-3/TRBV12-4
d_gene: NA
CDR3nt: TGTGCCAGCAGTCTTCTCTCCTACGAGCAGTACTTC
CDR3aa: CASSLLSYEQYF

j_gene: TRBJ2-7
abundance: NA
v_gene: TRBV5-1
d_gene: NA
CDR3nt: TGCGCCAGCAGCGGCCTACAGGGCTACGAGCAGTACTTC
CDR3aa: CASSGLQGYEQYF

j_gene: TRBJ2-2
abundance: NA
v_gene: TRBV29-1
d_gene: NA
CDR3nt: TGCAGCGTTGATCACAGGGCTGCCGGGGAGCTGTTTTTT
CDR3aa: CSVDHRAAGELFF

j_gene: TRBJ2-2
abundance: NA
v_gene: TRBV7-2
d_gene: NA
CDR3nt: TGTGCCAGCAGCCGCGACAGGAGAACGGCCGGGGAGCTGTTTTTT
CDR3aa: CASSRDRRTAGELFF

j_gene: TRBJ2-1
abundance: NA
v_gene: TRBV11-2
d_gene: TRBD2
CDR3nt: TGTGCCAGCAGCTTAGTAACCGGGGGGTTATACAATGAGCAGTTCTTC
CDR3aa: CASSLVTGGLYNEQFF

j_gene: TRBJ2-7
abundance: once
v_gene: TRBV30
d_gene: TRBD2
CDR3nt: TGTGCCTGGAGTGTAAATGTCGGCATCTGGACTAGCGGGGGGGTCCCTACCTACGAGCAGTACTTC
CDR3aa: CAWSVNVGIWTSGGVPTYEQYF

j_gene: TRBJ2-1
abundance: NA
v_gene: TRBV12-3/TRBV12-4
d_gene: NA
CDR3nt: TGTGCCAGCAGTTTAGATCCAGGTGAGCAGTTCTTC
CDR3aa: CASSLDPGEQFF

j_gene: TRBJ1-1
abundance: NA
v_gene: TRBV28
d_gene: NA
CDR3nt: TGTGCCAGCAGTTTTCGGTACAGGTGGCTCAACACTGAAGCTTTCTTT
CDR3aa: CASSFRYRWLNTEAFF

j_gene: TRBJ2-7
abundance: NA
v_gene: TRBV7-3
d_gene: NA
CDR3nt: TGTGCCAGCAGTTCGGGACTCGGCTACGAGCAGTACTTC
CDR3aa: CASSSGLGYEQYF

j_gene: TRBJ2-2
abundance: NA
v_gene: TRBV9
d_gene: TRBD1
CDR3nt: TGTGCCAGCTGCCAGACAGGGTGGGGCACCGGGGAGCTGTTTTTT
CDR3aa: CASCQTGWGTGELFF